The 22 T cell receptor beta chains below come from one sample, sequenced in a study of cytomegalovirus exposure and HLA in healthy donors (dated by TCRdb to 2017 to 2019). The method behind the library was the immunoSEQ multiplex PCR assay. The multiplex PCR relied on a mix of 60 forward primers for TCR Vbeta segments and 13 reverse primers for TCR Jbeta segments. TCRdb obtained this table from immuneACCESS and retained in-frame rearrangements with V and J assigned. These tables miss some clones; where compared with another copy, unresolved V genes account for less than half of the shortfall, and the remainder is unexplained. The sample yields around 170,000 clones; 81% were counted once. 3.8% of the sample rests with the top ten. The sequencing input was PBMCs. The origin of the receptors is a man between 45 and 60 years old in good health and CMV-seronegative.

The genes are TRBV9 and TRBJ2-7, with 8 bases lining up with TRBD2. CDR3 length: 12 residues. After removal of 4 bases from V and 6 bases from J, the junction contained 3 bases not matched to a gene. Per the germline V gene, CDR1 is SGDLS and CDR2 is YYNGEE. CDR3 in amino acids: CASSPGGAEQYF. In nucleotides, the CDR3 is TGTGCCAGCAGCCCGGGGGGGGCCGAGCAGTACTTC.

This clone is a singleton in its sample. The V gene is TRBV11-2, the J gene TRBJ2-3; D is possibly TRBD2 (5 bases). Germline assignment: CDR1 SGHAT and CDR2 FQNNGV. There are 13 residues in the CDR3. V lost 6 bases and J lost 6, with 13 bases in between. CDR3 protein: CASSHGGSDTQYF. CDR3 coding DNA: TGTGCCAGCAGTCACGGCGGGTCCGATACGCAGTATTTT.

This chain links TRBV4-1 with TRBJ1-5; D is ambiguous. V was cut by 5 bases and J by 8 bases, with 22 bases left in between. The CDR3 is made up of 16 amino acids. Germline V gene sequence: CDR1 MGHRA, CDR2 YSYEKL. CDR3 DNA: TGCGCCAGCAGCTTCGAGGGAGTAGCGGGAATCGAGCCCCAGCATTTT. It encodes CASSFEGVAGIEPQHF.

The genes are TRBV20-1 and TRBJ1-1; a weak D match, TRBD1 (5 bases). Germline V CDR1 and CDR2: DFQATT, SNEGSKA (reference sequence). V was clipped by 3 bases and J by 8 bases, with 10 bases between them. This CDR3 comprises 11 residues. The CDR3 bases are TGCAGTGCTAGCCCGACAGTCGAAGCTTTCTTT. The encoded protein is CSASPTVEAFF.

This chain uses TRBV19 with TRBJ1-2; 10 bases align to TRBD1. Trimming cost V 5 bases and J 8 bases; bases outside gene matches: 8. The CDR3 is 14 amino acids. The germline CDR1 and CDR2 sequences are LNHDA and SQIVND (reference sequence). CDR3 in amino acids: CASSARQGAGGYTF. Here the CDR3 DNA reads TGTGCCAGTAGTGCCAGACAGGGGGCAGGCGGCTACACCTTC.

This sequence joins TRBV5-1 and TRBJ2-5, with 7 bases matching TRBD1. Looked up from germline, CDR1 is SGHRS and CDR2 is YFSETQ. This CDR3 region has 13 residues. Trimming at V came to 2 bases and at J to 3 bases, leaving 1 base not matched to a gene. CDR3 DNA sequence: TGCGCCAGCAGCTTTACAGGGGAAGAGACCCAGTACTTC. It encodes CASSFTGEETQYF.

The V gene is TRBV7-2, the J gene TRBJ2-7, with D possibly TRBD2 on 5 matching bases. Germline assignment: CDR1 SGHTA and CDR2 FQGNSA. CDR3 length: 14 residues. Trimming took 9 bases from V and 7 from J, leaving 22 bases between them. CDR3 DNA sequence: TGTGCCAGTTCTTCGACGGCGTCCCGAGGGGAGCAGTACTTC. Its translation is CASSSTASRGEQYF.

With respect to this clone: One end of the junction varies from germline; a read error may be responsible. The chain is built from TRBV7-9 and TRBJ2-7; D ambiguous. CDR1 and CDR2 from the germline V gene are SEHNR and FQNEAQ (reference sequence). This CDR3 contains 11 residues. The CDR3 is CSSSPTTEQYF. The CDR3 DNA is TGTTCCAGCAGTCCCACAACGGAGCAGTACTTC.

This clone was detected a few times. V and J are TRBV7-2 and TRBJ2-3; tentative D call: TRBD2 (5 bases). CDR3 size: 15 residues. Per germline, CDR1 SGHTA and CDR2 FQGNSA. V was cut by 2 bases and J by 1 base, with 10 bases left in between. CDR3 in amino acids: CASSLRGLRTDTQYF. CDR3 coding DNA: TGTGCCAGCAGCTTACGAGGACTCCGCACAGATACGCAGTATTTT.

The V gene is TRBV6-6, the J gene TRBJ2-5; possible D gene TRBD2, 6 bases. V was shortened by 8 bases and J by 5 bases, with 18 bases between the two germline ends. Germline V gene sequence: CDR1 MNHNY, CDR2 SVGAGI (reference sequence). The CDR3 totals 14 residues. CDR3: CASRAGGVVETQYF. The CDR3 region has the DNA TGTGCCAGCCGGGCTGGCGGGGTGGTGGAGACCCAGTACTTC.

The CDR3 DNA sequence: TGCGCCAGCAGCCAAGCCCTAGCGGGGGGCGAAGATACGCAGTATTTT. It codes for CASSQALAGGEDTQYF. J is TRBJ2-3 and V is TRBV4-3, with TRBD2 identical over 11 bases. The CDR3 is made up of 16 amino acids. The V gene end was trimmed by 1 base and the J gene end by 5 bases; junction bases not matched to a gene: 5. The germline V gene encodes CDR1 LGHNA and CDR2 YSLEER.

The CDR3 DNA reads as TGTGCCAGCAGCTTGGGGGGTGGCTACACTGAAGCTTTCTTT. Its translation is CASSLGGGYTEAFF. V usage is TRBV11-3 and J usage is TRBJ1-1; TRBD1 is a possible D gene (5 bases). Trimming removed 3 bases at V and 3 bases at J, with 11 bases between. The V gene's germline CDR1 is SGHNT and CDR2 YENEEA. This CDR3 has 14 amino acids. Filled out from reference TRBV11-3 and TRBJ1-1, the complete variable domain reads EAGVVQSPRYKIIEKKQPVAFWCNPISGHNTLYWYLQNLGQGPELLIRYENEEAVDDSQLPKDRFSAERLKGVDSTLKIQPAELGDSAVYLCASSLGGGYTEAFFGQGTRLTVV.

The chain couples TRBV19 to TRBJ2-2; 13 bases agree with TRBD2. Looked up from germline, CDR1 is LNHDA and CDR2 is SQIVND (reference sequence). The ends lost 4 bases at V and 5 bases at J; junction bases unmatched: 7. This CDR3 contains 17 residues. In nucleotides, the CDR3 is TGTGCCAGTAGTACACTAGCGGGGGGGCTTCGGACCGGGGAGCTGTTTTTT. Translated: CASSTLAGGLRTGELFF.

The rearrangement joins TRBV5-1 to TRBJ2-7; possibly TRBD2 for D (6 bases). This CDR3 has 15 amino acids. Germline CDR1 is SGHRS and CDR2 is YFSETQ. V lost 2 bases and J lost 5, with 17 bases in between. The CDR3 DNA reads as TGCGCCAGCAGCTTCGGCGGGACCAAAGGGAACGAGCAGTACTTC. Protein sequence: CASSFGGTKGNEQYF. The complete variable domain, with remaining parts taken from reference TRBV5-1 and TRBJ2-7, reads KAGVTQTPRYLIKTRGQQVTLSCSPISGHRSVSWYQQTPGQGLQFLFEYFSETQRNKGNFPGRFSGRQFSNSRSEMNVSTLELGDSALYLCASSFGGTKGNEQYFGPGTRLTVT.

The genes are TRBV7-8 and TRBJ2-3; D not resolved. The V end lost 5 bases, the J end lost 1 base, and 13 bases lay between the germline ends. Germline assignment: CDR1 SGHVS and CDR2 FQNEAQ. The CDR3 runs to 15 residues. The DNA for the CDR3 is TGTGCCAGCAGCCGACATCTTCCAGGCACAGATACGCAGTATTTT. Residues: CASSRHLPGTDTQYF.

The rearrangement links TRBV11-2 to TRBJ2-5; TRBD1 might be the D (6 bases). V was clipped by 5 bases and J by 4 bases, with 14 bases between them. The CDR3 is made up of 14 amino acids. CDR1 and CDR2 from the germline V gene are SGHAT and FQNNGV. In nucleotides, the CDR3 is TGTGCCAGCAGCCCCGGGACAACCTCAGAGACCCAGTACTTC. As protein: CASSPGTTSETQYF.

The V gene is TRBV6-1, the J gene TRBJ1-6; 10 nucleotides align to TRBD1. V lost 1 base and J lost 5; bases outside the gene matches: 5. Germline CDR1 is MNHNS and CDR2 is SASEGT. The CDR3 extends over 17 amino acids. The DNA of the CDR3 is TGTGCCAGCAGTGAAGTGGGGACAGGGGCGAATAATTCACCCCTCCACTTT. Its translation: CASSEVGTGANNSPLHF.

The chain has TRBV19 and TRBJ2-3, with 10 nucleotides matching TRBD2. With 0 bases clipped from V and 2 bases from J, the junction kept 5 bases outside the gene matches. The CDR3 sequence is 17 residues long. Germline assignment: CDR1 LNHDA and CDR2 SQIVND (reference sequence). The CDR3 DNA reads TGTGCCAGTAGTATAGATCTCCTAGCGGGGGTCACAGATACGCAGTATTTT. Protein sequence: CASSIDLLAGVTDTQYF. Together with reference TRBV19 and TRBJ2-3, the CDR3 gives the full variable domain: DGGITQSPKYLFRKEGQNVTLSCEQNLNHDAMYWYRQDPGQGLRLIYYSQIVNDFQKGDIAEGYSVSREKKESFPLTVTSAQKNPTAFYLCASSIDLLAGVTDTQYFGPGTRLTVL.

The chain recombines TRBV6-1 with TRBJ2-7, with 9 bases identical to TRBD1. Germline loops: CDR1 MNHNS, CDR2 SASEGT. This CDR3 is 14 amino acids long. V lost 7 bases, J lost 6 bases, and 10 bases stayed unmatched. The CDR3: CASKLTGGEGEQYF. The CDR3 coding sequence is TGTGCCAGCAAGCTAACAGGGGGCGAAGGCGAGCAGTACTTC.

CDR3 loop: CASDPGQGYWQPQHF. CDR3 DNA: TGTGCCAGCGACCCGGGACAGGGTTACTGGCAGCCCCAGCATTTT. The chain has TRBV6-5 and TRBJ1-5; 9 bases are shared with TRBD1. The CDR3 is 15 residues long. V dropped 8 bases and J dropped 7; count of bases not matched to a gene: 12. The germline V gene encodes CDR1 MNHEY and CDR2 SVGAGI.

The gene calls are TRBV5-1 and TRBJ1-5; the D is unclear. The CDR3 contains 13 residues. Germline V gives CDR1 SGHRS, CDR2 YFSETQ. V was trimmed by 4 bases and J by 3 bases, leaving 8 bases between them. In nucleotides, the CDR3 is TGCGCCAGCAGCCCGAGCACCAATCAGCCCCAGCATTTT. Translating gives CASSPSTNQPQHF.

The CDR3 reads CAISDGVRETQYF. The CDR3 coding sequence is TGTGCCATCAGTGACGGAGTACGGGAGACCCAGTACTTC. This chain joins TRBV10-3 and TRBJ2-5; D is uncertain. Looked up from germline, CDR1 is ENHRY and CDR2 is SYGVKD. The CDR3 covers 13 residues. V shed 3 bases and J shed 5 bases, with 10 bases lying between them.